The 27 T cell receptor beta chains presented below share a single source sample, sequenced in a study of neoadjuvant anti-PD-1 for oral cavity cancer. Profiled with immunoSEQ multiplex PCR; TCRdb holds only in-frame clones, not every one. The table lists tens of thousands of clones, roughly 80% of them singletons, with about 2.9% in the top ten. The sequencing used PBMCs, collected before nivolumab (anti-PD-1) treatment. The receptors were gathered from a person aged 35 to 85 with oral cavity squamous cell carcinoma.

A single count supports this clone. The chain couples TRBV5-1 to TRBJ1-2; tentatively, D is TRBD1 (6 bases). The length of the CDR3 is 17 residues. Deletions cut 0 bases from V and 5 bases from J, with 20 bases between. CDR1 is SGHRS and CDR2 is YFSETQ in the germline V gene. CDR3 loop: CASSLGARGAQEYGYTF. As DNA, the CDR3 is TGCGCCAGCAGCTTGGGAGCGAGGGGGGCGCAGGAATATGGCTACACCTTC.

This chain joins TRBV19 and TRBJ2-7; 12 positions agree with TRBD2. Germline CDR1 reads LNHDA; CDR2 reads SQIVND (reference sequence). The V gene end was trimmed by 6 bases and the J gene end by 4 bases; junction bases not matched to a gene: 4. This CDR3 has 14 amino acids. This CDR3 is CASRETSGSYEQYF. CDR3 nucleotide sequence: TGTGCCAGTAGGGAGACTAGCGGGAGTTACGAGCAGTACTTC.

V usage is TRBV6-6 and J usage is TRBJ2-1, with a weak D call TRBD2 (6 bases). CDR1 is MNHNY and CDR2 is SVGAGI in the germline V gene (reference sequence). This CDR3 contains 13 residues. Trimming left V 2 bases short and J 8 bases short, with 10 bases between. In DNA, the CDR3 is TGTGCCAGCAGTTACCTAGGAGGGGATGAGCAGTTCTTC. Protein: CASSYLGGDEQFF.

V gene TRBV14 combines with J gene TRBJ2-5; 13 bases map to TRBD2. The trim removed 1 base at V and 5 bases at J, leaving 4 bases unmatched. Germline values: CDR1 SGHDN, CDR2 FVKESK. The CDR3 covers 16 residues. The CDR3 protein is CASSQGLAGGGETQYF. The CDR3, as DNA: TGTGCCAGCAGCCAAGGACTAGCGGGAGGAGGTGAGACCCAGTACTTC.

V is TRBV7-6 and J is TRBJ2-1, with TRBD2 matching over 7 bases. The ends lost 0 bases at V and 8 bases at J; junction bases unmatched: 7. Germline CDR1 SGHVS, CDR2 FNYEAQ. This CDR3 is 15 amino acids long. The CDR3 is CASSLAHQTSHEQFF. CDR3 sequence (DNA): TGTGCCAGCAGCTTAGCGCATCAGACTAGCCATGAGCAGTTCTTC.

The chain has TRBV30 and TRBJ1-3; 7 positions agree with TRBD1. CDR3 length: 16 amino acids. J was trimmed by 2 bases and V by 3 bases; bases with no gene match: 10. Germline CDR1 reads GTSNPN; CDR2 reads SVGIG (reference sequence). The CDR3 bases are TGTGCCTGGAGGAAACAGGGGCACACCCCTGGAAACACCATATATTTT. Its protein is CAWRKQGHTPGNTIYF. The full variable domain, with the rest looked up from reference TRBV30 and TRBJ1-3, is SQTIHQWPATLVQPVGSPLSLECTVEGTSNPNLYWYRQAAGRGLQLLFYSVGIGQISSEVPQNLSASRPQDRQFILSSKKLLLSDSGFYLCAWRKQGHTPGNTIYFGEGSWLTVV.

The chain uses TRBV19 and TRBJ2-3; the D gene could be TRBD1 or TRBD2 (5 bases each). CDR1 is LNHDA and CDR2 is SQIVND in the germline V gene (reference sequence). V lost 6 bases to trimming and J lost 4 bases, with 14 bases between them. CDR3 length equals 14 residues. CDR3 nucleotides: TGTGCCAGTAGCGAGGGGTCTAGAGCAGATACGCAGTATTTT. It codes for CASSEGSRADTQYF.

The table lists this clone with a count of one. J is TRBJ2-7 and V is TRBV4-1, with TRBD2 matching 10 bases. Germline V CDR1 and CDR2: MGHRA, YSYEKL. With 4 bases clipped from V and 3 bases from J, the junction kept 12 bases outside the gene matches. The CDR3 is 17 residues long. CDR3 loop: CASSLSPGGTSVYEQYF. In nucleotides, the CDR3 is TGCGCCAGCAGCCTCTCACCGGGGGGGACTAGCGTCTACGAGCAGTACTTC.

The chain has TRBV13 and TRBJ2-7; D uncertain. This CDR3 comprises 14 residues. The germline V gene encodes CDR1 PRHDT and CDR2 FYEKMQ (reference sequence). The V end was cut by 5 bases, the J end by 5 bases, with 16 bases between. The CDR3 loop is CASSPWARPNEQYF. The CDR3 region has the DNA TGTGCCAGCAGCCCGTGGGCGCGACCAAACGAGCAGTACTTC.

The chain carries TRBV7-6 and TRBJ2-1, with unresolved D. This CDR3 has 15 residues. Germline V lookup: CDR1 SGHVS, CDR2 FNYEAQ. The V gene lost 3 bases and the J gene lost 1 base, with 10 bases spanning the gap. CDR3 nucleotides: TGTGCCAGCAGCTTTTCGTTCTCTTCCTACAATGAGCAGTTCTTC. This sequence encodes CASSFSFSSYNEQFF.

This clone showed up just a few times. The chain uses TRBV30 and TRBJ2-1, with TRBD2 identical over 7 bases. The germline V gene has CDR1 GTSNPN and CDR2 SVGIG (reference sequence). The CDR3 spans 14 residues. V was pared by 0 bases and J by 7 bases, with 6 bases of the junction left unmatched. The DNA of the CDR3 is TGTGCCTGGAGTGTTTTAGCGGGTACTAATGAGCAGTTCTTC. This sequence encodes CAWSVLAGTNEQFF.

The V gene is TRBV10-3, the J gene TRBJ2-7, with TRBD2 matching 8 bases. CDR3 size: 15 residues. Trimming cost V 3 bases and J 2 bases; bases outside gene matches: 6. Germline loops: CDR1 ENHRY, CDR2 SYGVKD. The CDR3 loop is CAISELAGGAYEQYF. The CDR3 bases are TGTGCCATCAGTGAACTTGCGGGAGGAGCCTACGAGCAGTACTTC.

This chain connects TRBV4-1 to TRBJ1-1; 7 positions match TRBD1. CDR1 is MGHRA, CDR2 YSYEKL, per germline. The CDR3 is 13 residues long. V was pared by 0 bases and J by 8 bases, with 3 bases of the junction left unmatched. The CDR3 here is CASSQDRGTEAFF. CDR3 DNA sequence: TGCGCCAGCAGCCAAGACAGGGGGACCGAAGCTTTCTTT.

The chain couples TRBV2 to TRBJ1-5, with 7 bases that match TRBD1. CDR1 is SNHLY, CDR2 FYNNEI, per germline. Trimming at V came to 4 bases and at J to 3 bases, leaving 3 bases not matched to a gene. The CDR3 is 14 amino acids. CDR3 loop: CASSAGQLNQPQHF. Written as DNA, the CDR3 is TGTGCCAGCAGTGCGGGACAGCTCAATCAGCCCCAGCATTTT.

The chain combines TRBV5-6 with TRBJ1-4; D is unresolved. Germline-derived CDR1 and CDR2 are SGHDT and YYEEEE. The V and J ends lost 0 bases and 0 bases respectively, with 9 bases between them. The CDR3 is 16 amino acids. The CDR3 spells CASSLDGPATNEKLFF. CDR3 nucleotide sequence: TGTGCCAGCAGCTTGGATGGGCCCGCAACTAATGAAAAACTGTTTTTT.

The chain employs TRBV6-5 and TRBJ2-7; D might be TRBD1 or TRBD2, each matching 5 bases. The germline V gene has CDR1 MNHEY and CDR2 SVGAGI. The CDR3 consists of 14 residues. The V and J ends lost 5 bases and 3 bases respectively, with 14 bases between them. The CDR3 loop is CASSKRDRGYEQYF. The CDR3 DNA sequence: TGTGCCAGCAGTAAAAGGGACCGCGGCTACGAGCAGTACTTC.

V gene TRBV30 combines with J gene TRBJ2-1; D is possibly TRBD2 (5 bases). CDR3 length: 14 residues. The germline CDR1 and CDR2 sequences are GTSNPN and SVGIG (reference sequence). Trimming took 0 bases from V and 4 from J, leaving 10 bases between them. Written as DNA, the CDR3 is TGTGCCTGGAGTGTAAAGGACTGGTACAATGAGCAGTTCTTC. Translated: CAWSVKDWYNEQFF. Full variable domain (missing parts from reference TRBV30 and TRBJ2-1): SQTIHQWPATLVQPVGSPLSLECTVEGTSNPNLYWYRQAAGRGLQLLFYSVGIGQISSEVPQNLSASRPQDRQFILSSKKLLLSDSGFYLCAWSVKDWYNEQFFGPGTRLTVL.

This CDR3 is CASSVAPVNTQYF. DNA of the CDR3: TGTGCCAGCAGCGTAGCTCCCGTAAATACGCAGTATTTT. V and J are TRBV9 and TRBJ2-3; D not certain. Per the germline V gene, CDR1 is SGDLS and CDR2 is YYNGEE. The ends were cut back, 0 bases at V and 7 bases at J, with 9 bases in the middle. The CDR3 sequence is 13 residues long.

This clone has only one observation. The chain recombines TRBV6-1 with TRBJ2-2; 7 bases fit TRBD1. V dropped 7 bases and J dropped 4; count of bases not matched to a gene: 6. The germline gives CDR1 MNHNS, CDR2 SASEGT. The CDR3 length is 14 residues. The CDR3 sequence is CASTTQGSTGELFF. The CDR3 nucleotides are TGTGCCAGCACCACACAGGGGAGCACCGGGGAGCTGTTTTTT.

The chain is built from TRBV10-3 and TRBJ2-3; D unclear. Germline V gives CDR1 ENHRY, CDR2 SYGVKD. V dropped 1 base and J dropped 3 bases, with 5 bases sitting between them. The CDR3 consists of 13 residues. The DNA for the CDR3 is TGTGCCATCAGTGAGTTGTGGACAGATACGCAGTATTTT. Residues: CAISELWTDTQYF.

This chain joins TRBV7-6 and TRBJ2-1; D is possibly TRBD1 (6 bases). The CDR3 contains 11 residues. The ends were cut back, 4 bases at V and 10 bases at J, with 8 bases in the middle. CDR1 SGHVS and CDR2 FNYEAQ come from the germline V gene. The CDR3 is CASSSGTEQFF. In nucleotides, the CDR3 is TGTGCCAGCAGCTCCGGGACAGAGCAGTTCTTC.

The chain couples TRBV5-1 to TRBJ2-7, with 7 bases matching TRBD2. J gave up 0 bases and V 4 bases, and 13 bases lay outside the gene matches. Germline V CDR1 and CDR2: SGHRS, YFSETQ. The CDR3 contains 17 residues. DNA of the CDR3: TGCGCCAGCAGCGAGATCTCGGGGGACTATTACTCCTACGAGCAGTACTTC. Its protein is CASSEISGDYYSYEQYF.

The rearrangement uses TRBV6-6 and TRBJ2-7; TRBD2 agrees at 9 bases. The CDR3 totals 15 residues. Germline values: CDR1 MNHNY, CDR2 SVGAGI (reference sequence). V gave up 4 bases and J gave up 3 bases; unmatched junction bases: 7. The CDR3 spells CASSSPPSGIYEQYF. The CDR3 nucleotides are TGTGCCAGCAGTTCCCCCCCTAGCGGGATCTACGAGCAGTACTTC.

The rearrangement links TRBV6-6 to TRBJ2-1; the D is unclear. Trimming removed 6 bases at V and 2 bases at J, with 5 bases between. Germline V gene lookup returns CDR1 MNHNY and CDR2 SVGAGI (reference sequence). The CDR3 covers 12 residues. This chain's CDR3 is CASRATYNEQFF. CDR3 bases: TGTGCCAGCAGGGCTACCTACAATGAGCAGTTCTTC.

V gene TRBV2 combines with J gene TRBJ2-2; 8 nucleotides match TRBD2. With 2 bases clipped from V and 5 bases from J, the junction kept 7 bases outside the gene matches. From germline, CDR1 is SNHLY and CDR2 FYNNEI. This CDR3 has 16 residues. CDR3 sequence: CASSEQGTSKTGELFF. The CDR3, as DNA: TGTGCCAGCAGTGAACAGGGGACTAGTAAAACCGGGGAGCTGTTTTTT.

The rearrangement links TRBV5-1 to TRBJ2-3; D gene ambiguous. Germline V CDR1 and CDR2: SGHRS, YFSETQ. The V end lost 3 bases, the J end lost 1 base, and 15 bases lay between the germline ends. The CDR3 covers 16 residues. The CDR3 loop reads CASSSDPSWGTDTQYF. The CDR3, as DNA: TGCGCCAGCAGCTCCGATCCTTCCTGGGGCACAGATACGCAGTATTTT.

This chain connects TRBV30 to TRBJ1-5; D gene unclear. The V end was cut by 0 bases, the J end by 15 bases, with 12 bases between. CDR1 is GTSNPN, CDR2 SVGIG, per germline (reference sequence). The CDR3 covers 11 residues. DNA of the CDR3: TGTGCCTGGAGTGTTGGAGGGCCTCCGCATTTT. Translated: CAWSVGGPPHF. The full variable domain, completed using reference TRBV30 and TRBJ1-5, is SQTIHQWPATLVQPVGSPLSLECTVEGTSNPNLYWYRQAAGRGLQLLFYSVGIGQISSEVPQNLSASRPQDRQFILSSKKLLLSDSGFYLCAWSVGGPPHFGDGTRLSIL.